These 11 T cell receptor beta chains originate from one sample sequenced in a study of blood T cell repertoires in COVID-19. Produced via immunoSEQ multiplex PCR; TCRdb's table is partial and in-frame only. The sample records approximately 300,000 clones, 85% being singletons. The sequenced sample consisted of peripheral blood. The receptors come from a woman between 50 and 59 years old with active or convalescent COVID-19.

This clone was observed a handful of times. V is TRBV7-9 and J is TRBJ1-3; the D is unclear. Per germline, CDR1 SEHNR and CDR2 FQNEAQ (reference sequence). V was pared by 2 bases and J by 4 bases, with 9 bases between. The CDR3 extends over 14 amino acids. The CDR3 DNA sequence: TGTGCCAGCAGCTTATACCGGCGGGGAAACACCATATATTTT. Translating gives CASSLYRRGNTIYF. Variable domain in full (rest from reference TRBV7-9 and TRBJ1-3): DTGVSQNPRHKITKRGQNVTFRCDPISEHNRLYWYRQTLGQGPEFLTYFQNEAQLEKSRLLSDRFSAERPKGSFSTLEIQRTEQGDSAMYLCASSLYRRGNTIYFGEGSWLTVV.

The chain links TRBV7-8 to TRBJ2-2, with TRBD2 matching 12 bases. The J segment lost 6 bases and the V segment lost 4 bases, leaving 12 bases of the junction unmatched. Germline values: CDR1 SGHVS, CDR2 FQNEAQ. This CDR3 comprises 18 residues. Here the CDR3 reads CASSSWGRLAGASGELFF. The CDR3 bases are TGTGCCAGCAGCTCCTGGGGTAGACTAGCGGGAGCATCCGGGGAGCTGTTTTTT.

This clone was counted a few times. The V gene is TRBV2, the J gene TRBJ1-3; a possible D gene is TRBD1 (6 bases). The CDR3 consists of 14 residues. From germline, CDR1 is SNHLY and CDR2 FYNNEI. The V and J ends lost 4 bases and 6 bases respectively, with 13 bases between them. This CDR3 reads CASSATGFKNTIYF. The CDR3 DNA is TGTGCCAGCAGTGCTACAGGGTTCAAAAACACCATATATTTT.

This clone was observed a few times. J is TRBJ2-5 and V is TRBV5-6; possibly TRBD2 for D (6 bases). Germline lookup yields CDR1 SGHDT and CDR2 YYEEEE. This CDR3 region has 17 residues. V shed 4 bases and J shed 4 bases, with 23 bases lying between them. CDR3 sequence: CASSPSLAGKALETQYF. For the CDR3, the DNA is TGTGCCAGCAGCCCCTCCCTGGCGGGAAAAGCTTTAGAGACCCAGTACTTC.

This chain uses TRBV9 with TRBJ2-1; the match to TRBD2 covers 8 bases. Losses at the gene ends were 4 bases for V and 3 bases for J; bases not matched to a gene: 6. The CDR3 totals 15 residues. Per the germline V gene, CDR1 is SGDLS and CDR2 is YYNGEE. CDR3 sequence reads: CASSLAGSGYNEQFF. For the CDR3, the DNA is TGTGCCAGCAGCCTAGCGGGTAGCGGCTACAATGAGCAGTTCTTC.

A single count supports this clone. This sequence joins TRBV29-1 and TRBJ2-1; D not certain. Germline values: CDR1 SQVTM, CDR2 ANQGSEA. The length of the CDR3 is 14 residues. Trimming cost V 8 bases and J 7 bases, with 21 bases left between them. The CDR3 DNA is TGCAGCTCGGGCGTTCCTCGAAGCGAGAATGAGCAGTTCTTC. Protein product: CSSGVPRSENEQFF.

In this sample, this clone turned up a few times. The chain uses TRBV5-1 and TRBJ2-1; 13 bases fit TRBD2. The junction had 9 bases not matched to a gene; V was cut back by 5 bases and J by 7 bases. CDR3 size: 16 residues. CDR1 and CDR2 from the germline V gene are SGHRS and YFSETQ. CDR3 in amino acids: CASRPTTSGRRNEQFF. The CDR3 DNA reads TGCGCCAGCAGACCTACGACTAGCGGGAGGAGGAATGAGCAGTTCTTC.

J is TRBJ2-7 and V is TRBV6-5; 13 bases fit TRBD2. The CDR3 runs 15 residues. Germline CDR1 and CDR2: MNHEY and SVGAGI. The ends lost 5 bases at V and 7 bases at J; junction bases unmatched: 8. Written as DNA, the CDR3 is TGTGCCAGCAGTACTGGACTAGCGGGAGAGGGGGAGCAGTACTTC. Amino acid sequence: CASSTGLAGEGEQYF.

This chain uses TRBV9 with TRBJ1-5; D not certain. From germline, CDR1 is SGDLS and CDR2 YYNGEE. V gave up 7 bases and J gave up 4 bases, with 15 bases separating them. The CDR3 has 14 residues. CDR3 in DNA: TGTGCCAGCTGGAGTAAAAGGGAGAATCAGCCCCAGCATTTT. It encodes CASWSKRENQPQHF.

The chain recombines TRBV5-1 with TRBJ1-1; a possible D gene is TRBD1 (5 bases). Per the germline V gene, CDR1 is SGHRS and CDR2 is YFSETQ. V was trimmed by 4 bases and J by 1 base, leaving 11 bases between them. CDR3 size: 14 residues. CDR3 in DNA: TGCGCCAGCAGCACAACAGGCTCGAACACTGAAGCTTTCTTT. The encoded protein is CASSTTGSNTEAFF.

The CDR3 here is CASNLGGANRYGYTF. In DNA form, the CDR3 reads TGTGCCAGCAACCTGGGGGGGGCTAATCGGTATGGCTACACCTTC. V and J are TRBV28 and TRBJ1-2; tentatively, D is TRBD1 (6 bases). V was cut by 7 bases and J by 5 bases, with 20 bases left in between. This CDR3 region has 15 residues. From germline, CDR1 is MDHEN and CDR2 SYDVKM.